The next 18 T cell receptor beta chains were all read from a single sample in a study of CD8+CD57+ T cells in acquired aplastic anemia. The use of genomic DNA as template underpinned the TCR beta VDJ and CDR3 profiling. TCRdb passed the reads through MiXCR, listing each CDR3 protein once. The data contain roughly 58,000 distinct CDR3 sequences, around 55% of them singletons. Sequencing was carried out using sorted CD4+, CD8+, or CD8+CD57+ T cells (not recorded which) from PBMCs. The receptors stem from a human donor in good health, serving as a control.

This clonotype occurred a few times. The chain uses TRBV20-1 and TRBJ1-6; the match to TRBD1 covers 8 bases. Germline lookup yields CDR1 DFQATT and CDR2 SNEGSKA (reference sequence). There are 15 residues in the CDR3. V shed 0 bases, J shed 7 bases, and the junction held 5 bases outside the gene matches. The CDR3 DNA is TGCAGTGCTAGAGATCCGGGACAGGACAATTCACCCCTCCACTTT. Translating gives CSARDPGQDNSPLHF.

In its sample, this clonotype was seen a few times. At one boundary the junction diverges from the germline segment, which might be a read error. V is TRBV24-1 and J is TRBJ1-3; D is unresolved. The CDR3 is 16 amino acids. Germline V gives CDR1 KGHDR, CDR2 SFDVKD. CDR3 in DNA: TGTGCCACCAGTGTCACGCTTTTAGACTCTGGGAACACCATATATTTT. This codes for CATSVTLLDSGNTIYF.

In this sample, this clonotype turned up many times. The J gene is TRBJ1-2, the V gene TRBV20-1; maybe TRBD1 (6 bases). This CDR3 comprises 18 residues. Germline CDR1 is DFQATT and CDR2 is SNEGSKA (reference sequence). V dropped 1 base and J dropped 1 base, with 22 bases sitting between them. CDR3 region: CSARVAPTGGLSNYGYTF. CDR3 DNA: TGCAGTGCTAGAGTTGCCCCGACGGGGGGCCTAAGTAACTATGGCTACACCTTC.

This chain joins TRBV11-3 and TRBJ2-7; D is unresolved. V shed 4 bases and J shed 5 bases, with 12 bases lying between them. The CDR3 spans 13 residues. Germline V CDR1 and CDR2: SGHNT, YENEEA. The CDR3 DNA sequence: TGTGCCAGCAGCTCCCTATACTACAACGAGCAGTACTTC. Translated, it gives CASSSLYYNEQYF.

The V and J genes are TRBV25-1 and TRBJ2-3; TRBD1 matches 7 bases. Germline V CDR1 and CDR2: MGHDK, SYGVNS. This CDR3 is 14 amino acids long. V gave up 3 bases and J gave up 1 base; unmatched junction bases: 1. CDR3 loop: CASSDDRGTDTQYF. CDR3 nucleotides: TGTGCCAGCAGTGACGACAGGGGCACAGATACGCAGTATTTT.

This clonotype was seen at least ten times. The chain is built from TRBV3-1 and TRBJ2-3, with 7 bases identical to TRBD1. With V trimmed by 4 bases and J by 2 bases, 6 bases remained unmatched. The germline CDR1 and CDR2 sequences are LGHDT and YNNKEL (reference sequence). This CDR3 contains 15 residues. CDR3 region: CASSPGQRSTDTQYF. CDR3 coding DNA: TGTGCCAGCAGCCCGGGACAGCGATCCACAGATACGCAGTATTTT.

This clonotype is a singleton in its sample. The V gene is TRBV11-1, the J gene TRBJ2-3; tentatively, D is TRBD1 or TRBD2 (6 bases each). Germline CDR1 reads SGHAT; CDR2 reads FQDESV (reference sequence). This CDR3 has 15 residues. V was pared by 5 bases and J by 2 bases, with 14 bases between. The CDR3 is CASSELRGLTDTQYF. The CDR3 DNA sequence: TGTGCCAGCAGCGAACTCAGGGGACTCACAGATACGCAGTATTTT.

V and J are TRBV12-3 or TRBV12-4 and TRBJ1-4, with 8 bases matching TRBD1. CDR3 size: 15 residues. J gave up 8 bases and V 2 bases, and 7 bases lay outside the gene matches. The CDR3: CASSLRTGLGEKLFF. CDR3 nucleotides: TGTGCCAGCAGTTTAAGGACAGGGTTAGGGGAAAAACTGTTTTTT.

This clonotype was recorded at least ten times. V and J are TRBV27 and TRBJ2-7; D might be TRBD2 (5 bases). The CDR3 extends over 15 amino acids. V lost 6 bases, J lost 6 bases, and 21 bases lay in between. Germline V gene data show CDR1 as MNHEY and CDR2 as SMNVEV (reference sequence). The CDR3 DNA reads as TGTGCCAGCAGGCGGGTAACCCTGGGGTCCACCGAGCAGTACTTC. Protein product: CASRRVTLGSTEQYF.

The chain carries TRBV7-3 and TRBJ2-3; the D call may be TRBD1 or TRBD2 (6 bases each). The V end lost 3 bases, the J end lost 8 bases, and 12 bases lay between the germline ends. Germline V CDR1 and CDR2: SGHTA, FQGTGA. CDR3 length: 13 amino acids. The CDR3 DNA reads as TGTGCCAGCAGCTTCGGAGGGGGTGTTACGCAGTATTTT. It encodes CASSFGGGVTQYF.

This clonotype was detected ten times or more. The chain carries TRBV30 and TRBJ2-7, with D uncertain. This CDR3 spans 11 amino acids. The V gene lost 2 bases and the J gene lost 6 bases, with 8 bases spanning the gap. CDR1 is GTSNPN, CDR2 SVGIG, per germline (reference sequence). CDR3 sequence (DNA): TGTGCCTGGAGTACCGGGCTCGAGCAGTACTTC. Protein sequence: CAWSTGLEQYF.

This clonotype was detected a few times. Its ends do not fully match the called genes, so a read error is possible. This chain links TRBV2 with TRBJ1-4, with a weak D call TRBD1 (5 bases). Germline loops: CDR1 SNHLY, CDR2 FYNNEI. The CDR3 is 14 amino acids. In DNA form, the CDR3 reads TGTCCCAGCGGTGAATTGACTCAGGGTGAAAAACTGTTTTTT. Protein: CPSGELTQGEKLFF.

The V and J genes are TRBV15 and TRBJ2-1; 8 bases agree with TRBD1. V dropped 0 bases and J dropped 3; count of bases not matched to a gene: 7. Germline V gene data show CDR1 as LNHNV and CDR2 as YYDKDF (reference sequence). This CDR3 spans 17 amino acids. The CDR3 DNA reads TGTGCCACCAGCAGAGAGGACAGTGGGACAGGCTACAATGAGCAGTTCTTC. Translated: CATSREDSGTGYNEQFF.

J is TRBJ1-2 and V is TRBV7-3; D ambiguous. Germline CDR1 SGHTA, CDR2 FQGTGA. The CDR3 is made up of 13 amino acids. Deletions cut 6 bases from V and 10 bases from J, with 18 bases between. This chain's CDR3 is CASSEGQPIFYTF. The CDR3 coding sequence is TGTGCCAGCAGTGAAGGGCAGCCGATTTTCTACACCTTC. The complete variable domain, with remaining parts taken from reference TRBV7-3 and TRBJ1-2, reads GAGVSQTPSNKVTEKGKYVELRCDPISGHTALYWYRQSLGQGPEFLIYFQGTGAADDSGLPNDRFFAVRPEGSVSTLKIQRTERGDSAVYLCASSEGQPIFYTFGSGTRLTVV.

There are many counts of this clonotype. Written as DNA, the CDR3 is TGTGCCAGCATTCGATCCGGGAGCGTCAGCTACAATGAGCAGTTCTTC. Its translation is CASIRSGSVSYNEQFF. V usage is TRBV27 and J usage is TRBJ2-1, with a weak D call TRBD2 (6 bases). From germline, CDR1 is MNHEY and CDR2 SMNVEV (reference sequence). This CDR3 comprises 16 residues. V lost 7 bases and J 3 bases, leaving 19 bases between the germline ends.

The table lists this clonotype with many counts. The V and J genes are TRBV9 and TRBJ2-1, with 10 bases aligning to TRBD2. This CDR3 is built from 15 residues. V shed 1 base and J 8 bases; nucleotides not matched to a gene: 6. Germline CDR1 reads SGDLS; CDR2 reads YYNGEE. CDR3 nucleotide sequence: TGTGCCAGCAGCGTATCTAGCGGGAGATTTGATGAGCAGTTCTTC. This encodes CASSVSSGRFDEQFF.

The gene calls are TRBV4-1 and TRBJ2-5; 10 bases line up with TRBD2. Per germline, CDR1 MGHRA and CDR2 YSYEKL. Germline trimming cut 0 bases from V and 3 bases from J; bases unmatched to any gene: 10. The CDR3 is 18 amino acids. The CDR3 sequence is CASSQDQTRTSGKETQYF. The CDR3 bases are TGCGCCAGCAGCCAAGACCAGACCCGGACTAGCGGAAAAGAGACCCAGTACTTC.

This clonotype was counted at least ten times. The CDR3 protein is CASSLGLNYGYTF. For the CDR3, the DNA is TGTGCCAGCAGCTTAGGGTTGAACTATGGCTACACCTTC. The chain links TRBV11-3 to TRBJ1-2; D is unclear. Trimming stripped 1 base from V and 2 bases from J, with 5 bases between. Germline V gene data show CDR1 as SGHNT and CDR2 as YENEEA. There are 13 residues in the CDR3.